This T cell receptor beta chain was found in a study of PD-1 blockade in classical Hodgkin lymphoma. Notes on the study in general: Prior to therapy, complete responders displayed diversity much like that of newly diagnosed patients. A significant rise in TCR diversity by C4D1 was seen for CD4+ but not CD8+ cells. The causes of the repertoire differences, possibly disease activity or prior therapy, remain undefined. At baseline, newly diagnosed patients reportedly showed less TCR diversity than healthy donors.

Noted time point: cycle 4 day 1 (C4D1), after 6 weeks of nivolumab. No patient escaped relapse after autologous stem cell transplantation, and brentuximab vedotin exposure varied. The data were produced by immunoSEQ multiplex PCR, yet TCRdb's version contains in-frame clones alone and is incomplete. The table records about 60,000 clones, roughly 89% of them present only once. This clone has just a few counts. Its antigen is unknown. V was clipped by 6 bases and J by 4 bases, with 13 bases between them. Per the germline V gene, CDR1 is LNHDA and CDR2 is SQIVND (reference sequence). The CDR3 is 14 amino acids.

This clonotype was obtained from a human donor with classical Hodgkin lymphoma. The V gene is TRBV19, the J gene TRBJ1-5; D call uncertain. The specimen comprised peripheral blood mononuclear cells (PBMCs), sampled before the fourth cycle of nivolumab. Here the CDR3 DNA reads TGTGCCAGTAGCCCCGACTCTTTTAATCAGCCCCAGCATTTT. Encoded protein: CASSPDSFNQPQHF. Based on the CDR3 plus reference TRBV19 and TRBJ1-5, the full variable domain is DGGITQSPKYLFRKEGQNVTLSCEQNLNHDAMYWYRQDPGQGLRLIYYSQIVNDFQKGDIAEGYSVSREKKESFPLTVTSAQKNPTAFYLCASSPDSFNQPQHFGDGTRLSIL.